This T cell receptor beta chain appears in the sequencing data of a study of graft-versus-host responses after intestinal transplantation. Study as a whole: Every transplant recipient was induced with anti-thymocyte globulin, then maintained on tacrolimus and steroids for approximately three years. Study-wide results and caveats: Recipient bone marrow held GvH clones, some seen earlier in ileum or blood.

Germline loops: CDR1 SGDLS, CDR2 YYNGEE. V dropped 3 bases and J dropped 0; count of bases not matched to a gene: 6. The CDR3 runs to 16 residues. Of note for this clone: The target antigen is unknown.

Measured with immunoSEQ multiplex PCR; TCRdb has only the in-frame clones, and not every one. The sample holds 100,000 or so clones, about 92% seen once. This receptor was identified in a human donor who received an intestinal transplant. The starting material was unstimulated CD8+ T cells sorted from spleen or lymph node cells, obtained before intestinal transplant. The chain employs TRBV9 and TRBJ1-1; 9 bases are a match to TRBD1. The chain's CDR3 is CASSAPGQGMNTEAFF. For the CDR3, the DNA is TGTGCCAGCAGCGCCCCGGGACAGGGAATGAACACTGAAGCTTTCTTT.